The 8 T cell receptor beta chains in this list originate from one sample, sequenced in a study of post-analysis software for immune sequencing data. TCR beta cDNA libraries had unique molecular identifiers. TCRdb analysed the PCR reads with MiXCR anew, one entry per CDR3 protein. The sample includes around 440,000 distinct CDR3 sequences, 45% seen only once; the top ten take 9% to 14%. Study results and caveats: There were roughly 5 TRBV segments more frequent in patients than controls, and TRBV5-6, TRBV5-1 and TRBV20-1 were among them.

The antigens for these receptors are not known. The sequencing sample was made of blood. These receptors originate from a girl under 18 with multiple sclerosis.

With regard to this clonotype: One end of the junction is discordant with germline, which a read error may explain. The gene calls are TRBV20-1 and TRBJ2-7; no clear D gene. The CDR3 runs 15 residues. CDR1 is DFQATT, CDR2 SNEGSKA, per germline (reference sequence). CDR3 protein: CSVRAELRSTYEQYF. The CDR3 DNA is TGCAGTGTTAGAGCAGAACTAAGATCTACCTACGAGCAGTACTTC.

This clonotype has a handful of counts. The chain employs TRBV2 and TRBJ1-4; D remains unclear. This CDR3 has 14 amino acids. Germline lookup yields CDR1 SNHLY and CDR2 FYNNEI. V gave up 1 base and J gave up 3 bases, with 6 bases separating them. The CDR3 loop is CASSEGSPNEKLFF. The CDR3 nucleotides read TGTGCCAGCAGTGAAGGGTCTCCTAATGAAAAACTGTTTTTT.

This clonotype was seen a few times. This chain connects TRBV7-2 to TRBJ2-5; 8 bases line up with TRBD2. Germline-derived CDR1 and CDR2 are SGHTA and FQGNSA. The trim removed 5 bases at V and 5 bases at J, leaving 7 bases unmatched. The CDR3 length is 14 residues. This CDR3 is CASSPSGSWETQYF. The CDR3 DNA reads as TGTGCCAGCAGCCCGAGCGGGAGCTGGGAGACCCAGTACTTC.

V gene TRBV12-3 or TRBV12-4 combines with J gene TRBJ2-1; TRBD2 aligns across 8 bases. The ends lost 2 bases at V and 7 bases at J; junction bases unmatched: 4. CDR3 length: 14 residues. In nucleotides, the CDR3 is TGTGCCAGCAGTTTACAGACTAGCGCGAATGAGCAGTTCTTC. The encoded protein is CASSLQTSANEQFF.

The chain joins TRBV6-1 to TRBJ1-5; 8 nucleotides match TRBD1. CDR3 length: 15 residues. V lost 7 bases and J lost 6; bases outside the gene matches: 11. Germline CDR1 is MNHNS and CDR2 is SASEGT. This CDR3 reads CASKLGTGSVQPQHF. The CDR3 region has the DNA TGTGCCAGCAAGCTGGGGACAGGATCGGTTCAGCCCCAGCATTTT.

This chain connects TRBV3-1 to TRBJ2-6, with D hard to call. This CDR3 is 17 amino acids long. Germline loops: CDR1 LGHDT, CDR2 YNNKEL (reference sequence). The V and J ends lost 4 bases and 0 bases respectively, with 13 bases between them. As DNA, the CDR3 is TGTGCCAGCAGCCCCCGAGGTGTGGACTCTGGGGCCAACGTCCTGACTTTC. Its protein is CASSPRGVDSGANVLTF.

J is TRBJ2-1 and V is TRBV10-3; 7 nucleotides agree with TRBD1. CDR1 and CDR2 (germline): ENHRY, SYGVKD. V shed 8 bases, J shed 4 bases, and the junction held 8 bases outside the gene matches. The CDR3 totals 14 residues. CDR3 residues: CAISPGQNYNEQFF. DNA for the CDR3: TGTGCCATCTCTCCGGGACAGAATTACAATGAGCAGTTCTTC.

Only a few counts were recorded for this clonotype. The CDR3, as DNA: TGTGCCAGCAGCGCCCTCGATGGGGTTCTAGATACGCAGTATTTT. Its translation: CASSALDGVLDTQYF. This chain joins TRBV9 and TRBJ2-3, with D uncertain. Germline loops: CDR1 SGDLS, CDR2 YYNGEE. This CDR3 is 15 amino acids long. The V end was cut by 3 bases, the J end by 5 bases, with 16 bases between.